This is a list of T cell receptor beta chains from one sample in a study of early T cells in non-severe SARS-CoV-2 infection. TCRdb processed the 5' RACE reads anew with MiXCR; each CDR3 protein has one entry. The sample yields tens of thousands of distinct CDR3 sequences, around 12% seen once. The sample comprised whole blood. All receptors come from an adult who was a healthcare worker with PCR-confirmed SARS-CoV-2 infection or an uninfected control (not recorded which). Both conserved end residues are part of each CDR3. The order of the fields is J gene, clone size, V gene, D gene, CDR3 DNA, CDR3 protein. A D gene is named only where the DNA matches it firmly. Clone size is given for some rows only: seen once, a few or many times, or a class if the clone is expanded.

>TRBJ2-3|many|TRBV9|TRBD2
TGTGCCAGCAGCTCAACCGGGACTAGTTCAGATACGCAGTATTTT
CASSSTGTSSDTQYF
>TRBJ1-4|.|TRBV28|.
TGTGCCAGCAGTCCGACATCCTCGGGAAATAAAAAACTGTTTTTT
CASSPTSSGNKKLFF
>TRBJ2-1|.|TRBV20-1|.
TGCAGTGCTAGATTCAGGTACAATGAGCAGTTCTTC
CSARFRYNEQFF
>TRBJ1-2|many|TRBV28|.
TGTGCCAGCAGTCCCCGGGACGGACGCTATGGCTACACCTTC
CASSPRDGRYGYTF
>TRBJ2-3|few|TRBV18|.
TGTGCCAGCTCAAATCCCGCCCGCACAGATACGCAGTATTTT
CASSNPARTDTQYF
>TRBJ2-2|.|TRBV7-6|TRBD2
TGTGCCAGCAGCCCCGGGACTAGCGGCACCGGGGAGCTGTTTTTT
CASSPGTSGTGELFF
>TRBJ2-7|few|TRBV6-5|TRBD1
TGTGCCAGCAGCCAGGGACAGGGCATAGGTGAGCAGTACTTC
CASSQGQGIGEQYF
>TRBJ2-6|many|TRBV12-3/TRBV12-4|.
TGTGCCAGCAGCCCTCAAGGGTCTGGGGCCAACGTCCTGACTTTC
CASSPQGSGANVLTF
>TRBJ2-1|.|TRBV7-6|.
TGTGCCAGCAGCTTAGAGGGCCCGGGGGTCCCCGGGATGGTCTACAATGAGCAGTTCTTC
CASSLEGPGVPGMVYNEQFF
>TRBJ2-5|.|TRBV10-3|TRBD2
TGTGCCATCAGTGAGACTAGCGGGTACCAAGAGACCCAGTACTTC
CAISETSGYQETQYF
>TRBJ2-3|many|TRBV7-3|TRBD2
TGTGCCAGCAGCCACAGCGGGAGGGCCCCCGCAGATACGCAGTATTTT
CASSHSGRAPADTQYF
>TRBJ1-2|few|TRBV30|.
TGTGCCTGGAGTAGAAGGGGGGTCTATGGCTACACCTTC
CAWSRRGVYGYTF
>TRBJ2-3|many|TRBV27|.
TGTGCCAGCAGTTGGGGAGATACGCAGTATTTT
CASSWGDTQYF
>TRBJ1-5|many|TRBV7-9|.
TGTGCCAGCAGCTCTTGGACAGATCAGCCCCAGCATTTT
CASSSWTDQPQHF
>TRBJ2-7|few|TRBV19|TRBD2
TGTGCCAGTAGTGAGGGACTAGGATCCTACGAGCAGTACTTC
CASSEGLGSYEQYF
>TRBJ2-1|.|TRBV7-6|.
TGTGCCAGCAGCGCAGGGTTGAGCTCCTACAATGAGCAGTTCTTC
CASSAGLSSYNEQFF
>TRBJ2-7|.|TRBV27|.
TGTGCCAGCAGCAAACTCCGGGACACAACCTACGAGCAGTACTTC
CASSKLRDTTYEQYF
>TRBJ2-3|many|TRBV6-5|.
TGTGCCAGCAGCTACAGGGGAGGTAAAGATACGCAGTATTTT
CASSYRGGKDTQYF
>TRBJ2-4|.|TRBV3-1|TRBD2
TGTGCCAGCAGCCAACCTAGCGGGACCCTGAACATTCAGTACTTC
CASSQPSGTLNIQYF
>TRBJ1-6|.|TRBV3-1|.
TGTGCCAGCAGCTCGGGACAAAGCGATAATTCACCCCTCCACTTT
CASSSGQSDNSPLHF
>TRBJ2-7|.|TRBV6-5|TRBD1
TGTGCCAGCAGTTACTCAACAGGGGTCCGCTCCTACGAGCAGTACTTC
CASSYSTGVRSYEQYF
>TRBJ2-1|few|TRBV6-1|.
TGTGCCAGCAGTGAAGCGTTCTGGATCGGTGAGCAGTTCTTC
CASSEAFWIGEQFF
>TRBJ2-3|once|TRBV5-1|.
TGCGCCAGCAAAGGCCAGTGGACAGCTTCAGATACGCAGTATTTT
CASKGQWTASDTQYF
>TRBJ2-1|many|TRBV7-8|.
TGTGCCAGCAGCCCCCAAACATACAATGAGCAGTTCTTC
CASSPQTYNEQFF